Below are 13 T cell receptor beta chains sequenced from a single sample in a study of cytomegalovirus exposure and HLA in healthy donors. PCR employed 60 Vbeta and 13 Jbeta primers. Libraries were prepared by immunoSEQ multiplex PCR; TCRdb keeps only in-frame clonotypes and omits some of them. Of approximately 100,000 clones listed, 78% are singletons. Sequencing was carried out using PBMCs. The receptor set was obtained from a woman aged 40 to 50 in good health and CMV-seropositive.

This clone was counted a single time. The rearrangement uses TRBV5-1 and TRBJ2-7; no reliable D call. Germline V gene data show CDR1 as SGHRS and CDR2 as YFSETQ. V was pared by 0 bases and J by 2 bases, with 9 bases between. The CDR3 has 14 residues. CDR3 sequence reads: CASSLAEAPYEQYF. The CDR3 DNA is TGCGCCAGCAGCTTGGCCGAGGCCCCCTACGAGCAGTACTTC.

CDR3 sequence reads: CASSSSTLGNTEAFF. CDR3 nucleotides: TGTGCCAGCAGCTCCTCCACTCTCGGGAACACTGAAGCTTTCTTT. The V gene is TRBV28, the J gene TRBJ1-1; D uncertain. Germline V gene data show CDR1 as MDHEN and CDR2 as SYDVKM. The CDR3 spans 15 residues. V was pared by 6 bases and J by 1 base, with 15 bases between.

The chain uses TRBV5-6 and TRBJ2-5, with 14 bases lining up with TRBD2. Looked up from germline, CDR1 is SGHDT and CDR2 is YYEEEE. V shed 0 bases, J shed 5 bases, and the junction held 3 bases outside the gene matches. CDR3 length: 16 residues. CDR3 bases: TGTGCCAGCAGCTTGGGGGGACTAGCGGGAGTTGAGACCCAGTACTTC. Translated, it gives CASSLGGLAGVETQYF.

This chain links TRBV6-5 with TRBJ1-1; 7 nucleotides align to TRBD1. The germline V gene encodes CDR1 MNHEY and CDR2 SVGAGI. The V and J ends lost 6 bases and 7 bases, in that order; junction bases with no gene match: 11. The CDR3 extends over 14 amino acids. The CDR3 DNA reads TGTGCCAGCAGCCCCGGGGGACAGATTATTGAAGCTTTCTTT. It translates to CASSPGGQIIEAFF.

The chain is built from TRBV10-3 and TRBJ2-7; D is perhaps TRBD2 (5 bases). The CDR3 spans 13 residues. V shed 7 bases and J shed 3 bases, with 13 bases lying between them. CDR1 and CDR2 (germline): ENHRY, SYGVKD. CDR3 residues: CAITMGVDYEQYF. CDR3 bases: TGTGCCATCACCATGGGAGTCGACTACGAGCAGTACTTC.

This clone is a singleton in its sample. The chain joins TRBV5-1 to TRBJ1-3, with D unclear. Trimming left V 4 bases short and J 0 bases short, with 8 bases between. Germline V CDR1 and CDR2: SGHRS, YFSETQ. The CDR3 runs to 14 residues. The CDR3 bases are TGCGCCAGCAGCCCGGCGGACTCTGGAAACACCATATATTTT. Its translation: CASSPADSGNTIYF. The variable domain in full, completed from reference TRBV5-1 and TRBJ1-3, reads KAGVTQTPRYLIKTRGQQVTLSCSPISGHRSVSWYQQTPGQGLQFLFEYFSETQRNKGNFPGRFSGRQFSNSRSEMNVSTLELGDSALYLCASSPADSGNTIYFGEGSWLTVV.

This chain joins TRBV6-5 and TRBJ2-7; D remains ambiguous. Germline assignment: CDR1 MNHEY and CDR2 SVGAGI. V lost 0 bases and J lost 3, with 12 bases in between. The CDR3 is 15 amino acids. DNA of the CDR3: TGTGCCAGCAGTTACTCGATTGGGCCTAACTACGAGCAGTACTTC. Translating it yields CASSYSIGPNYEQYF.

The chain has TRBV27 and TRBJ2-7; weak D call: TRBD1 (6 bases). Germline V gene sequence: CDR1 MNHEY, CDR2 SMNVEV (reference sequence). The CDR3 is 13 amino acids. The V end was cut by 7 bases, the J end by 2 bases, with 12 bases between. This CDR3 is CASKGQRAYEQYF. In DNA form, the CDR3 reads TGTGCCAGCAAAGGACAGCGAGCCTACGAGCAGTACTTC.

This clone came up a few times. The chain recombines TRBV6-5 with TRBJ2-5; possible D gene TRBD2, 6 bases. Deletions cut 5 bases from V and 2 bases from J, with 12 bases between. Looked up from germline, CDR1 is MNHEY and CDR2 is SVGAGI. The CDR3 loop spans 14 amino acids. CDR3 DNA: TGTGCCAGCAGTGGAGGGCTCCCGCAAGAGACCCAGTACTTC. Its protein product is CASSGGLPQETQYF.

In this sample, this clone turned up a few times. Other DNA sequences in the sample encode the same CDR3. This chain joins TRBV6-4 and TRBJ2-2, with 10 bases fitting TRBD1. Germline V lookup: CDR1 MRHNA, CDR2 SNTAGT. The V and J ends lost 2 bases and 6 bases, in that order; junction bases with no gene match: 0. This CDR3 comprises 14 residues. The CDR3 sequence: CASSDGQGAGELFF. DNA of the CDR3: TGTGCCAGCAGTGACGGACAGGGGGCCGGGGAGCTGTTTTTT.

The chain links TRBV5-4 to TRBJ1-3, with D hard to call. The V gene lost 2 bases and the J gene lost 0 bases, with 6 bases spanning the gap. Per germline, CDR1 SGHNT and CDR2 YYREEE (reference sequence). The CDR3 loop spans 14 amino acids. DNA for the CDR3: TGTGCCAGCAGCTTTGACACCTCTGGAAACACCATATATTTT. Encoded protein: CASSFDTSGNTIYF.

The chain couples TRBV5-4 to TRBJ2-1; 9 positions match TRBD2. CDR3 length equals 14 residues. The V and J ends lost 7 bases and 8 bases, in that order; junction bases with no gene match: 10. The germline CDR1 and CDR2 sequences are SGHNT and YYREEE (reference sequence). The CDR3 sequence: CASRAGGAVHEQFF. CDR3 in DNA: TGTGCCAGCCGGGCGGGGGGGGCGGTCCATGAGCAGTTCTTC.

In this sample, this clone turned up once. The genes are TRBV2 and TRBJ2-1, with 8 bases aligning to TRBD2. The CDR3 contains 16 residues. Germline V gene data show CDR1 as SNHLY and CDR2 as FYNNEI. After removal of 0 bases from V and 6 bases from J, the junction contained 7 bases not matched to a gene. As DNA, the CDR3 is TGTGCCAGCAGTGAAGCGGCCCATGGACTAGCCAATGAGCAGTTCTTC. Protein product: CASSEAAHGLANEQFF.